The clone carrying this TCR beta chain was detected many times. Its antigen is unknown. The data originate from a study of breast tumors, draining lymph nodes, adjacent tissues. Via MiXCR, TCRdb re-called the multiplex PCR reads, giving one row per CDR3 protein. The data hold approximately 300,000 distinct CDR3 sequences, with more than 30% observed a single time. This CDR3 spans 16 amino acids. Germline V gene sequence: CDR1 ENHRY, CDR2 SYGVKD. The junction had 12 bases not matched to a gene; V was cut back by 6 bases and J by 7 bases. Axillary draining lymph nodes of breast cancer patients supplied the node samples. General study results and limits: Luminal-like breast cancer showed significantly greater tumor-nontumor repertoire similarity than basal-like breast cancer did. Data only fit, rather than demonstrated, lymph node origin of most tumor T cells. Tumor TCR diversity was below lymph nodes but above nontumor tissue. Findings are consistent with lymph node origin and intratumoral expansion of most tumor T cells.

The TCR comes from a female donor with breast cancer. Some clones in this sample may be carry-over from other donors' samples. Input material: axillary lymph node tissue. The chain employs TRBV10-3 and TRBJ2-1, with 10 bases matching TRBD1. The CDR3 sequence: CAIRPEIGQGVNEQFF. The CDR3 DNA sequence: TGTGCCATCAGACCTGAAATCGGACAGGGGGTTAATGAGCAGTTCTTC.